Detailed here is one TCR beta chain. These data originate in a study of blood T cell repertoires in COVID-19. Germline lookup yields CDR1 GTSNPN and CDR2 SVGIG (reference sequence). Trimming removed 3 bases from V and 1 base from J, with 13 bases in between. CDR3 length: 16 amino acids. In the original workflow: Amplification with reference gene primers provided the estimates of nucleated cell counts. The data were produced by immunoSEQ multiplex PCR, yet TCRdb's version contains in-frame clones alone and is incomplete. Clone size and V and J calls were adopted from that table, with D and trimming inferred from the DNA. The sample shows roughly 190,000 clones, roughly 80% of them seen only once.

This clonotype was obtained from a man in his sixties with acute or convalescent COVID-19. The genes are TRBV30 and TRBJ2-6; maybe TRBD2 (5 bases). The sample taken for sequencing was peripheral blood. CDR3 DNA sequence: TGTGCCTGGAGGGCGTTGGGGAGTTCTGGGGCCAACGTCCTGACTTTC. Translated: CAWRALGSSGANVLTF.